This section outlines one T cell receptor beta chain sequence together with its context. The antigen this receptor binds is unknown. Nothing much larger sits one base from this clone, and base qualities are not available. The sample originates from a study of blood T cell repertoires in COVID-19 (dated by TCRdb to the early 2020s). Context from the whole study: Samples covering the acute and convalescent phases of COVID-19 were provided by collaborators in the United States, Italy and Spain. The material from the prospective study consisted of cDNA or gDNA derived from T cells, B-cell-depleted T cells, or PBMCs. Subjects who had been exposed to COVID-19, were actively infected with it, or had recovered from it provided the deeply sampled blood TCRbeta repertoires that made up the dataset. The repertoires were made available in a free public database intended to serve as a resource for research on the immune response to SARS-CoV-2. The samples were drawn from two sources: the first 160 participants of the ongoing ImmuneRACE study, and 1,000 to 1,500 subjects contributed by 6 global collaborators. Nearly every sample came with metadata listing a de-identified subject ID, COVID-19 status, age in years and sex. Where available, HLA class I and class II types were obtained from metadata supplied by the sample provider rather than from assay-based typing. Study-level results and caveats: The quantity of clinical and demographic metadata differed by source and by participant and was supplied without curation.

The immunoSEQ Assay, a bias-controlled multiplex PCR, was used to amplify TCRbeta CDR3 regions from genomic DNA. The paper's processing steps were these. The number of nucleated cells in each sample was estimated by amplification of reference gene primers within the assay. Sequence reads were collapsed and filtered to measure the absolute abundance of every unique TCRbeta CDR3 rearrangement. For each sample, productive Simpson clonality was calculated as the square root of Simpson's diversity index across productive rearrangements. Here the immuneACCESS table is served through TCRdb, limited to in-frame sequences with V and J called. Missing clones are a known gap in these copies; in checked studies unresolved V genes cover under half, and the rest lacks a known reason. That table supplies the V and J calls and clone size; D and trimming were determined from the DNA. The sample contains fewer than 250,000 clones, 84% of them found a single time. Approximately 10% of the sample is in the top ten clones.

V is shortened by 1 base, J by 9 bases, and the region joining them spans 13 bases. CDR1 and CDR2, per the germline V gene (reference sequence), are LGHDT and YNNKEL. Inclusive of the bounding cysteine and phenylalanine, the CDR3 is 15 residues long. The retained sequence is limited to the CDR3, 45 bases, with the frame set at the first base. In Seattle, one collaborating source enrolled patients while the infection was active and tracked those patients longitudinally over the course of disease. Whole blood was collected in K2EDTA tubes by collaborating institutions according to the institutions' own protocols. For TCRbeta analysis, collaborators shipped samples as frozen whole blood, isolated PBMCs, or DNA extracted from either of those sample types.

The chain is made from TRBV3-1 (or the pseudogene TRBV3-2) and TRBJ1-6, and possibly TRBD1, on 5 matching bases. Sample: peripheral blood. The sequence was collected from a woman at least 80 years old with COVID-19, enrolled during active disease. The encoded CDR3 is CASSQAAGWASPLHF. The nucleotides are TGTGCCAGCAGCCAAGCTGCAGGGTGGGCTTCACCCCTCCACTTT.